This is a list of T cell receptor beta chains from one sample in a study of T cell responses to AZD1222 COVID-19 vaccine. Sequencing used immunoSEQ multiplex PCR; TCRdb keeps in-frame clones, though not all of them. The sample consists of about 120,000 clones, 85% to 90% of them appearing once. The sample here was peripheral blood, taken 28 days after the second AZD1222 dose. The receptors originated from an adult who received the AZD1222 COVID-19 vaccine. The CDR3 runs from the conserved cysteine through the conserved F or W. The D gene is left open where the match is weak. Clone sizes are given selectively: once, few, many, or a class where the clone is expanded.

NA	NA	TRBJ1-6	TRBV9	CASSPKTSGGADSPLHF	TGTGCCAGCAGCCCCAAAACGAGTGGGGGGGCTGATTCACCCCTCCACTTT
TRBD2	once	TRBJ2-3	TRBV7-6	CASSAGTSGTGDTQYF	TGTGCCAGCAGCGCCGGGACTAGCGGGACGGGGGATACGCAGTATTTT
NA	NA	TRBJ2-5	TRBV4-2	CASTSAYQETQYF	TGTGCCAGCACCTCCGCGTACCAAGAGACCCAGTACTTC
TRBD2	NA	TRBJ2-7	TRBV7-2	CASSLGTSGRRLTTEQYF	TGTGCCAGCAGCTTGGGGACTAGCGGGAGGAGGCTAACTACCGAGCAGTACTTC
NA	NA	TRBJ1-2	TRBV29-1	CSVEAVEYGYTF	TGCAGCGTTGAAGCAGTGGAGTATGGCTACACCTTC
NA	NA	TRBJ2-7	TRBV11-3	CASSLRDRGIREQYF	TGTGCCAGCAGCCTCCGGGACCGAGGAATTCGTGAGCAGTACTTC
NA	NA	TRBJ1-1	TRBV6-4	CASSAEHSLTEAFF	TGTGCCAGCAGCGCCGAACACTCACTTACTGAAGCTTTCTTT
NA	NA	TRBJ2-6	TRBV7-2	CASSSRETGANVLTF	TGTGCCAGCAGCTCCCGGGAGACTGGGGCCAACGTCCTGACTTTC
NA	NA	TRBJ1-2	TRBV10-3	CAISEVGLGYTF	TGTGCCATCAGTGAAGTGGGGCTCGGCTACACCTTC
NA	NA	TRBJ2-5	TRBV5-1	CASSLIVGDETQYF	TGCGCCAGCAGCTTGATAGTGGGCGACGAGACCCAGTACTTC
TRBD1	NA	TRBJ2-3	TRBV11-3	CASSLTRTGDPDTQYF	TGTGCCAGCAGCTTAACAAGGACAGGGGACCCAGATACGCAGTATTTT
NA	few	TRBJ2-7	TRBV2	CASSGRGGLYEQYF	TGTGCCAGCAGTGGCAGGGGGGGTCTCTACGAGCAGTACTTC
NA	once	TRBJ2-7	TRBV11-3	CASSLERMGNPGSYEQYF	TGTGCCAGCAGCTTAGAAAGGATGGGGAACCCCGGCTCCTACGAGCAGTACTTC
NA	NA	TRBJ2-7	TRBV7-3	CASSLTRSAYEQYF	TGTGCCAGCAGCTTAACTAGGTCGGCCTACGAGCAGTACTTC
TRBD1	few	TRBJ1-5	TRBV19	CASSIDGDRSSQPQHF	TGTGCCAGTAGTATAGATGGGGACAGGTCTAGTCAGCCCCAGCATTTT
TRBD1	few	TRBJ1-5	TRBV19	CASSGPGQGRLRSNQPQHF	TGTGCCAGTAGTGGACCGGGACAGGGGAGGCTCCGGAGCAATCAGCCCCAGCATTTT
TRBD2	few	TRBJ2-3	TRBV29-1	CSVEVAGGTDTQYF	TGCAGCGTTGAGGTAGCGGGGGGCACAGATACGCAGTATTTT
NA	NA	TRBJ1-2	TRBV27	CASSRQPYNYGYTF	TGTGCCAGCAGTAGACAGCCCTATAACTATGGCTACACCTTC
TRBD2	NA	TRBJ2-2	TRBV7-3	CASSLTGTSGSKTGELFF	TGTGCCAGCAGTTTAACGGGGACTAGCGGGAGTAAGACCGGGGAGCTGTTTTTT
TRBD2	NA	TRBJ2-7	TRBV9	CASSAGTSGTYEQYF	TGTGCCAGCAGCGCCGGGACTAGCGGAACCTACGAGCAGTACTTC
TRBD1	NA	TRBJ1-1	TRBV15	CATRQGQGEWNTEAFF	TGTGCCACCAGGCAGGGACAGGGAGAATGGAACACTGAAGCTTTCTTT
NA	NA	TRBJ1-6	TRBV24-1	CATLGQSSYNSPLHF	TGTGCCACCCTGGGTCAGAGCTCCTATAATTCACCCCTCCACTTT
NA	NA	TRBJ2-7	TRBV7-2	CASSLGRSSYEQYF	TGTGCCAGCAGCTTAGGCAGAAGCTCCTACGAGCAGTACTTC
TRBD2	NA	TRBJ2-1	TRBV27	CASRRRPGLAGGPTYNEQFF	TGTGCCAGCCGCCGCCGACCGGGACTAGCGGGAGGGCCTACCTACAATGAGCAGTTCTTC
NA	NA	TRBJ2-1	TRBV5-1	CASSLVEGEQFF	TGCGCCAGCAGCCTCGTGGAGGGTGAGCAGTTCTTC
NA	NA	TRBJ1-1	TRBV10-3	CAISSRGRQGSTEAFF	TGTGCCATCAGTTCCCGGGGTAGGCAGGGAAGCACTGAAGCTTTCTTT
NA	NA	TRBJ2-7	TRBV2	CASRGPGPPGQYF	TGTGCCAGCAGGGGACCGGGACCCCCGGGACAGTACTTC
NA	NA	TRBJ2-7	TRBV6-5	CASSLPKGTYEQYF	TGTGCCAGCAGTTTGCCCAAGGGGACCTACGAGCAGTACTTC
TRBD2	NA	TRBJ2-1	TRBV29-1	CSYSWASGSYNEQFF	TGCAGCTACAGTTGGGCTAGCGGGTCGTACAATGAGCAGTTCTTC